This T cell receptor beta chain was captured by sequencing in a study of vaccination and CD4 T cells after COVID-19. The Oncomine TCR Beta short-read assay was applied to DNA of cultured CD4+ T cells. TCRdb called the PCR reads again in MiXCR, with one record for every CDR3 protein. The table has about 27,000 distinct CDR3 sequences, about 66% seen once. A remark on this clonotype: The antigen is undetermined.

Treatment given: roughly 10-day PBMC culture with coronavirus spike peptide pools or control peptides (ViraFEST assay). Alongside 7.5 to 10 IU/ml IL-2 and roughly 9.5 ug/ml peptide pools, PBMCs were cultured at some 1.9 million per well. The sequence was collected from a human donor who received a COVID-19 vaccine. Sequencing used CD4+ T cells from blood, cultured in vitro, obtained after SARS-CoV-2 vaccination.

This CDR3 is CASSSVNRTANYGYTF. The CDR3 nucleotides are TGTGCCAGCAGCTCCGTCAATCGGACAGCCAACTATGGCTACACCTTC. This rearrangement joins TRBV7-9 to TRBJ1-2, with D tentatively TRBD1 (6 bases). Looked up from germline, CDR1 is SEHNR and CDR2 is FQNEAQ (reference sequence). The CDR3 length is 16 residues. V lost 4 bases and J 2 bases, leaving 17 bases between the germline ends.